This T cell receptor beta chain was recorded in a study of CD4 T cells in relation to SARS-CoV-2 and coronaviruses. Study-wide context: ViraFEST: approximately 10-day antigen culture of PBMCs, then TCR beta CDR3 sequencing.

Produced via immunoSEQ multiplex PCR; TCRdb's table is partial and in-frame only. The data show about 19,000 clones, 77% seen once. This clone came up once. Antigen specificity is unknown. CDR3 length: 15 amino acids. V was clipped by 1 base and J by 2 bases, with 11 bases between them. The germline V gene has CDR1 LGHDT and CDR2 YNNKEL (reference sequence). CD4+ T cells from unexposed donors were obtained before the COVID-19 pandemic (2011-2018). CD4+ T cells were isolated from the cells after around 9 days of culture. Unexposed-donor CD4+ T cells were probed with SARS-CoV-2 S/N and four cold-coronavirus spikes, cells permitting.

V usage is TRBV3-1 (or the pseudogene TRBV3-2) and J usage is TRBJ1-2; D unclear. The source material was CD4+ T cells from PBMCs, cultured in vitro. This clonotype was sampled from a human donor in good health. The CDR3 DNA reads as TGTGCCAGCAGCCAAGCGGCGGGAATGAACTATGGCTACACCTTC. This codes for CASSQAAGMNYGYTF.